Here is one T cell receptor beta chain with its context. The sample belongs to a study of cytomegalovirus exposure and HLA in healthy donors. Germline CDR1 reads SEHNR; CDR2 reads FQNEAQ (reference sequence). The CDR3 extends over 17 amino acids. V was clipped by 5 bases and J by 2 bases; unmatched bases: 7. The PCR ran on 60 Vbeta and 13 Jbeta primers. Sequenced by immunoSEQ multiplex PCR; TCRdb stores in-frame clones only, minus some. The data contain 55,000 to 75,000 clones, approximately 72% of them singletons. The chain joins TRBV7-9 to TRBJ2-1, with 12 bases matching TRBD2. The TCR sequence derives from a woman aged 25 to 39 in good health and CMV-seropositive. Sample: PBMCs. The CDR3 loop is CASSLTSGRPTYNEQFF. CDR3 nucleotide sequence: TGTGCCAGCAGCCTGACTAGCGGGAGACCCACCTACAATGAGCAGTTCTTC.